This entry lists 8 T cell receptor delta chains sequenced from one sample in a study of gamma-delta chains in newborns, infants, children. TCRdb processed the reads again with the CATT caller. The sample holds about 2,600 delta-chain clones, roughly 0.98% seen once. Material for sequencing was blood. Receptor source: a child who was a newborn, infant or young child, either healthy, febrile or measles-vaccinated (not recorded which).

This clone was observed a handful of times. A far larger clone is one nucleotide away, so this likely arose from a read error. V is TRDV1 and J is TRDJ1, with TRDD2 as a possible D gene (9 bases). V dropped 0 bases and J dropped 0 bases, with 38 bases sitting between them. Germline V gene sequence: CDR1 TSWWSYY, CDR2 QGS. The CDR3 has 25 amino acids. For the CDR3, the DNA is TGTGCTCTTGGGGAACTAGGCCTTCCTACGACTGGGGGCCTACTTTGGAGCTTCTACACCGATAAACTCATCTTT. Residues: CALGELGLPTTGGLLWSFYTDKLIF.

This clone occurred a few times. A far larger clone is one nucleotide away, so this likely arose from a read error. The sample has other DNA sequences that encode this CDR3 too. This chain uses TRDV3 with TRDJ1, with D perhaps matching TRDD3 (5 bases). Germline-derived CDR1 and CDR2 are TVYSNPD and GDNSRS (reference sequence). CDR3 length equals 16 residues. The CDR3 loop reads CASPGVLLDYTDKLIF. CDR3 DNA sequence: TGTGCCTCCCCGGGGGTTCTGTTGGACTACACCGATAAACTTATCTTT.

By its share, this clone is medium-sized. Since a far larger clone is one base different, this is likely a read error. Different DNA sequences within this sample yield the same CDR3. The genes are TRDV2 and TRDJ2; 9 nucleotides line up with TRDD3. The germline V gene has CDR1 GEAIGNYY and CDR2 EKD. The CDR3 contains 13 residues. This CDR3 reads CACDTWGIAQLFF. The CDR3 DNA sequence: TGTGCCTGTGACACCTGGGGGATAGCACAGCTCTTCTTT.

This clone was recorded a few times. TCRdb has a much larger clone's protein, which differs at residue 3 from the translation of this DNA, likely because of a read error; what is shown is the protein translated from the DNA. This chain uses TRDV2 with TRDJ3; 7 bases fit TRDD3. Germline CDR1 GEAIGNYY, CDR2 EKD. The CDR3 is made up of 18 amino acids. For the CDR3, the DNA is TGTGCCCGTGACACCTGGGGGTCGAGCTCCTGGGACACCCGACAGATGTTTTTC. This sequence encodes CARDTWGSSSWDTRQMFF.

This clone was recorded a few times. A far larger clone differs by one base, so this is likely a read error. The sample holds other DNA sequences that translate to the same CDR3. The chain combines TRDV2 with TRDJ3, with D maybe TRDD3 (5 bases). Germline CDR1 is GEAIGNYY and CDR2 is EKD. The CDR3 loop spans 17 amino acids. The CDR3, as DNA: TGTGCCTGTGACACCGTCTGGGATGAGCGGGACACCCGACAGATGTTCTTC. Residues: CACDTVWDERDTRQMFF.

This clone turned up a few times. TCRdb lists the protein of a much larger clone for this DNA, which differs at residue 13, so this is likely a read error; the protein given here is translated from the DNA itself. The V gene is TRDV2, the J gene TRDJ3; 8 bases map to TRDD3. Germline V gene sequence: CDR1 GEAIGNYY, CDR2 EKD. The CDR3 is 21 amino acids. V lost 4 bases and J lost 3; bases outside the gene matches: 19. CDR3: CACDVLGVRRPSFWDTRQMFF. CDR3 nucleotides: TGTGCCTGTGATGTACTGGGGGTTCGCCGTCCTAGCTTCTGGGACACCCGACAGATGTTTTTC.

In this sample, this clone turned up a few times. A far bigger clonotype differs at one base, so this is likely a read error. Other DNA sequences in this sample translate to the same CDR3. The chain combines TRDV2 with TRDJ3; TRDD3 agrees at 13 bases. There are 19 residues in the CDR3. Per the germline V gene, CDR1 is GEAIGNYY and CDR2 is EKD. Here the CDR3 reads CACDRVLGDTRWDTRQMFF. The CDR3 region has the DNA TGTGCCTGCGACAGGGTACTGGGGGATACGCGGTGGGACACCCGACAGATGTTTTTC.

Concerning this clone itself: One base separates it from a far larger clone, so it is likely a read error. This sequence joins TRDV2 and TRDJ3; 13 bases map to TRDD3. Germline V gene data show CDR1 as GEAIGNYY and CDR2 as EKD. The V segment lost 0 bases and the J segment 0 bases; nucleotides outside the gene matches: 7. The CDR3 consists of 21 residues. Written as DNA, the CDR3 is TGTGCCTGTGACACCGTACTGGGGGATACGCTGCCCTCCTGGGACACCCGACAGATGTTTTTC. It is translated as CACDTVLGDTLPSWDTRQMFF.